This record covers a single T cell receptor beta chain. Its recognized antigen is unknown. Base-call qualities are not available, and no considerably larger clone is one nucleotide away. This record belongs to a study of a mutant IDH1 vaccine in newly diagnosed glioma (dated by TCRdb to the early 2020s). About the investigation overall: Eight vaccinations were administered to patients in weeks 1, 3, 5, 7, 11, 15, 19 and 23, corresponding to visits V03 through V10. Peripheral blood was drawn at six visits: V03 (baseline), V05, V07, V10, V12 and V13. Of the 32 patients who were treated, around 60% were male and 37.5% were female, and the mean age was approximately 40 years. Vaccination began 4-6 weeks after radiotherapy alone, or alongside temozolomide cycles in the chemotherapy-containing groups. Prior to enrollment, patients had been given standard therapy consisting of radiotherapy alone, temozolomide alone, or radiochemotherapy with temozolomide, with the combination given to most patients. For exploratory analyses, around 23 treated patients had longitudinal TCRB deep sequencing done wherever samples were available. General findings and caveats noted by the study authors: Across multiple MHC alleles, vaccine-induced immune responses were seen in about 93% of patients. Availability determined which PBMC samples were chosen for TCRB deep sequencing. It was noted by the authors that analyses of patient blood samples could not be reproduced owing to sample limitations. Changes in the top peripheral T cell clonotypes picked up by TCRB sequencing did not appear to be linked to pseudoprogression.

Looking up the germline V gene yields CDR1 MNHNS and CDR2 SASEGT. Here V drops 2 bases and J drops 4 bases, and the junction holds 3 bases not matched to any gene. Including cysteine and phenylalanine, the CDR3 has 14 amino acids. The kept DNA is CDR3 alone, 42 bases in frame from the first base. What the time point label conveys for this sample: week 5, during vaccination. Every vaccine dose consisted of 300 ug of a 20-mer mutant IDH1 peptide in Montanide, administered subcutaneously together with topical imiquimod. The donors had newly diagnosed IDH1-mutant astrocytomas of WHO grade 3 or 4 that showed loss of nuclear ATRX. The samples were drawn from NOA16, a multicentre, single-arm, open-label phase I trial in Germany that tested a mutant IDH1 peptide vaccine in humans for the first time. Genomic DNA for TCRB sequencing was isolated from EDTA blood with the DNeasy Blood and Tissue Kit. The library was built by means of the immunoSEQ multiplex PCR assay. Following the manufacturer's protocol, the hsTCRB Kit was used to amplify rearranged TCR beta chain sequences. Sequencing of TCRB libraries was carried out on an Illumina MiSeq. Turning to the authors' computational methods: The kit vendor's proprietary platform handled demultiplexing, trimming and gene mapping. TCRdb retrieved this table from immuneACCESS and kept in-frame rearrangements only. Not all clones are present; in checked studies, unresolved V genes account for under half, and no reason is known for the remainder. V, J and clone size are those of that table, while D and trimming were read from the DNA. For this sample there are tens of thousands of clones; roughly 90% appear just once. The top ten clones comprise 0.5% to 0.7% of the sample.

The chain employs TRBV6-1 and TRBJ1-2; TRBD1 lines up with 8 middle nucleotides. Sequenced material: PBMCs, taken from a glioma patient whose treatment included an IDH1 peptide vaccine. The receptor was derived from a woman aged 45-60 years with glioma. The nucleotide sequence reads TGTGCCAGCAGTGAACAGGGGGCAGGCTATGGCTACACCTTC. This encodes CASSEQGAGYGYTF.